These 7 T cell receptor beta chains share one sample of origin, sequenced in a study of STAT5B mutations in CD4+ large granular lymphocyte leukemia. Clones were read by immunoSEQ multiplex PCR, and TCRdb kept only the in-frame ones, dropping some. Here the sample spans tens of thousands of clones, around 86% being singletons. The sequenced material came from CD4+ T cells from blood buffy coats. The receptors shown here come from a human donor in good health.

V and J are TRBV4-2 and TRBJ1-2; D is unresolved. Germline lookup yields CDR1 LGHNA and CDR2 YNFKEQ. V lost 0 bases to trimming and J lost 8 bases, with 16 bases between them. The CDR3 covers 15 residues. The CDR3 sequence is CASSQDLWSPLGYTF. As DNA, the CDR3 is TGTGCCAGCAGCCAAGATCTGTGGAGTCCTCTAGGCTACACCTTC.

The V gene is TRBV7-2, the J gene TRBJ2-7; 11 nucleotides match TRBD2. The CDR3 sequence is 15 residues long. The germline V gene has CDR1 SGHTA and CDR2 FQGNSA. The trim removed 4 bases at V and 0 bases at J, leaving 2 bases unmatched. The CDR3 region has the DNA TGTGCCAGCAGCTACACTAGCGGGAGCTCCTACGAGCAGTACTTC. Amino acids: CASSYTSGSSYEQYF.

The V and J genes are TRBV5-1 and TRBJ1-2; 10 nucleotides agree with TRBD1. This CDR3 is built from 15 residues. In germline, CDR1 is SGHRS, CDR2 YFSETQ. The V and J ends lost 5 bases and 6 bases, in that order; junction bases with no gene match: 10. The CDR3, as DNA: TGCGCCAGCAGAATTGGTGGGACAGGGGCTGATGGCTACACCTTC. Translation gives CASRIGGTGADGYTF.

The CDR3 sequence: CASSTTDRPNTEAFF. The CDR3 region has the DNA TGTGCCAGTAGCACTACCGACAGACCGAACACTGAAGCTTTCTTT. This rearrangement joins TRBV19 to TRBJ1-1; a weak D match, TRBD1 (5 bases). Trimming removed 6 bases from V and 1 base from J, with 15 bases in between. Per the germline V gene, CDR1 is LNHDA and CDR2 is SQIVND (reference sequence). This CDR3 contains 15 residues. Full variable domain (remainder filled in from reference TRBV19 and TRBJ1-1): DGGITQSPKYLFRKEGQNVTLSCEQNLNHDAMYWYRQDPGQGLRLIYYSQIVNDFQKGDIAEGYSVSREKKESFPLTVTSAQKNPTAFYLCASSTTDRPNTEAFFGQGTRLTVV.

This rearrangement joins TRBV7-2 to TRBJ2-4; 7 bases match TRBD2. Per germline, CDR1 SGHTA and CDR2 FQGNSA. This CDR3 has 15 residues. V dropped 1 base and J dropped 6; count of bases not matched to a gene: 6. The CDR3 spells CASSLVAGEGNIQYF. CDR3 bases: TGTGCCAGCAGCTTAGTTGCGGGAGAGGGAAACATTCAGTACTTC.

This chain uses TRBV10-2 with TRBJ1-2; D is perhaps TRBD1 (5 bases). Germline V gene lookup returns CDR1 WSHSY and CDR2 SAAADI. CDR3 length: 14 residues. The V end lost 2 bases, the J end lost 4 bases, and 11 bases lay between the germline ends. This chain's CDR3 is CASSETRGSYGYTF. The DNA for the CDR3 is TGCGCCAGCAGTGAGACGCGGGGGAGCTATGGCTACACCTTC.

The rearrangement links TRBV19 to TRBJ1-1; D is unclear. The CDR3 spans 14 residues. CDR1 LNHDA and CDR2 SQIVND come from the germline V gene (reference sequence). With 6 bases removed from V and 3 bases from J, the gap between germline ends came to 14 bases. The CDR3 DNA reads TGTGCCAGTAGCGATCGGGGAGGTGACACTGAAGCTTTCTTT. This codes for CASSDRGGDTEAFF.